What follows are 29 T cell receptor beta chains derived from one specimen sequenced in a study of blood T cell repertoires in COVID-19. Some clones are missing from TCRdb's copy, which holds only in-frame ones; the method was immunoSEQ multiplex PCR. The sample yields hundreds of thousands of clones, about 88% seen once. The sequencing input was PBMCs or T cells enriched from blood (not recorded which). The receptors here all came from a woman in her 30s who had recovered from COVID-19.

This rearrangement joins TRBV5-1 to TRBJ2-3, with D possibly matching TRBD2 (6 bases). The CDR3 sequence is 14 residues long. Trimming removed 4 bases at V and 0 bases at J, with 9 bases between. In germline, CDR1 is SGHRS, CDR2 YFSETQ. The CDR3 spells CASSPGTSTDTQYF. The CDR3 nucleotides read TGCGCCAGCAGCCCCGGGACTAGCACAGATACGCAGTATTTT.

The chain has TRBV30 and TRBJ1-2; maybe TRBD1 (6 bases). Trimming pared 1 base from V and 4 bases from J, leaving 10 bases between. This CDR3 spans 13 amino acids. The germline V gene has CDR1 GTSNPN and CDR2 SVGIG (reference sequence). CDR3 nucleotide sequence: TGTGCCTGGAGTGGGGGGGGCGGCTATGGCTACACCTTC. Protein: CAWSGGGGYGYTF. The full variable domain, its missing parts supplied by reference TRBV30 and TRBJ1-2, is SQTIHQWPATLVQPVGSPLSLECTVEGTSNPNLYWYRQAAGRGLQLLFYSVGIGQISSEVPQNLSASRPQDRQFILSSKKLLLSDSGFYLCAWSGGGGYGYTFGSGTRLTVV.

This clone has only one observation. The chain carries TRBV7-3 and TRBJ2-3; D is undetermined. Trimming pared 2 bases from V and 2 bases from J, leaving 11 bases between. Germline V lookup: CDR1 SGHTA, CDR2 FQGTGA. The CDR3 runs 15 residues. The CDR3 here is CASSLLGGATDTQYF. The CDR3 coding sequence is TGTGCCAGCAGCTTACTTGGCGGAGCCACAGATACGCAGTATTTT.

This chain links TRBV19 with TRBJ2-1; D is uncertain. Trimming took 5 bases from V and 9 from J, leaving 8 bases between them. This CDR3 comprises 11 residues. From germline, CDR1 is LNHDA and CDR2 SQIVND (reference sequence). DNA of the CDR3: TGTGCCAGTAGTTTTCTAGGTGAGCAGTTCTTC. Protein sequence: CASSFLGEQFF.

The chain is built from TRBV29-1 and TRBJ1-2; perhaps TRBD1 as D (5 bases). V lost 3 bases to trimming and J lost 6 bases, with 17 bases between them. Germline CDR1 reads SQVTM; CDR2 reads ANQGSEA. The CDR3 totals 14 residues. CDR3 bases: TGCAGCGTTGACCCTTCGGGGGGGAGGAATGGCTACACCTTC. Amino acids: CSVDPSGGRNGYTF.

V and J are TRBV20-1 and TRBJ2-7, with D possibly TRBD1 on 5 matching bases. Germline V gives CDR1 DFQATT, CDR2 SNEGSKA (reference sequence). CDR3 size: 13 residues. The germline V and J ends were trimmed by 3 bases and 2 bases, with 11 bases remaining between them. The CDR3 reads CSASRGQAYEQYF. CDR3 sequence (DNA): TGCAGTGCTAGTCGAGGACAAGCCTACGAGCAGTACTTC.

The CDR3 here is CASSHPGQKYNEQFF. The CDR3 DNA follows: TGTGCCAGCAGCCACCCGGGACAAAAATACAATGAGCAGTTCTTC. This chain joins TRBV3-1 (or the pseudogene TRBV3-2) and TRBJ2-1; tentative D call: TRBD1 (6 bases). The V gene lost 3 bases and the J gene lost 4 bases, with 13 bases spanning the gap. The CDR3 sequence is 15 residues long. Germline CDR1 LGHDT, CDR2 YNNKEL (reference sequence).

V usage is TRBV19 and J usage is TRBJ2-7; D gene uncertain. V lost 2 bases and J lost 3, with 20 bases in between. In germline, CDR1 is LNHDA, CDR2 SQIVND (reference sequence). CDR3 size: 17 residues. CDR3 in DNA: TGTGCCAGTAGTATAAATCACGGTTCTGTTCCACTCTACGAGCAGTACTTC. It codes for CASSINHGSVPLYEQYF.

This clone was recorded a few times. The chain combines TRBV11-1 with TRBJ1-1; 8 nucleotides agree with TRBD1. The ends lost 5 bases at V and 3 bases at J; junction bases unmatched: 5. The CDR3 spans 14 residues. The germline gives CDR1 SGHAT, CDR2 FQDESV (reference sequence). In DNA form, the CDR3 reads TGTGCCAGCAGCGTTCGACAGGGGTACACTGAAGCTTTCTTT. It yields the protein CASSVRQGYTEAFF.

CDR3 region: CASSLYRTGGSGYTF. The DNA of the CDR3 is TGTGCCAGCAGTTTATATAGGACAGGGGGAAGTGGCTACACCTTC. V is TRBV28 and J is TRBJ1-2, with TRBD1 matching over 10 bases. Trimming cost V 1 base and J 7 bases; bases outside gene matches: 6. Germline CDR1 and CDR2: MDHEN and SYDVKM. This CDR3 comprises 15 residues.

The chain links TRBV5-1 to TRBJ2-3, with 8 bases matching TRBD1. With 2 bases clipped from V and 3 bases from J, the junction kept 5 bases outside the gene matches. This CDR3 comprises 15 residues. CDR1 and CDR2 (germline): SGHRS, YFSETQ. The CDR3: CASSFTGGPTDTQYF. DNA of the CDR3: TGCGCCAGCAGCTTCACAGGGGGGCCTACAGATACGCAGTATTTT.

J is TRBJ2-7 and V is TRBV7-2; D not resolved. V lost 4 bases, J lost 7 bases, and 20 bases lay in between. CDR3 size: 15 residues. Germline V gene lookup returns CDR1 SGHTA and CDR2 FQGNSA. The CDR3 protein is CASSYGAYSLREQYF. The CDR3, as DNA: TGTGCCAGCAGCTACGGAGCGTACTCGTTACGGGAGCAGTACTTC.

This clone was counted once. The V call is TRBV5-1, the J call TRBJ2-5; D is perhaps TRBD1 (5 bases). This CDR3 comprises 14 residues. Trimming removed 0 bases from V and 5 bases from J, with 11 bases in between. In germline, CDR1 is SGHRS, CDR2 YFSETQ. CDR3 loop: CASSLEGVAETQYF. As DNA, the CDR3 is TGCGCCAGCAGCTTGGAAGGGGTTGCGGAGACCCAGTACTTC.

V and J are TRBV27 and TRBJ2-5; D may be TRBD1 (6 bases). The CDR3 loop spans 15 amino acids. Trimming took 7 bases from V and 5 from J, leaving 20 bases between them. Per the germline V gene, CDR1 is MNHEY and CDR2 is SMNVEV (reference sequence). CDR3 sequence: CASNPRAGAGETQYF. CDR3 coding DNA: TGTGCCAGCAACCCCCGAGCAGGGGCCGGTGAGACCCAGTACTTC.

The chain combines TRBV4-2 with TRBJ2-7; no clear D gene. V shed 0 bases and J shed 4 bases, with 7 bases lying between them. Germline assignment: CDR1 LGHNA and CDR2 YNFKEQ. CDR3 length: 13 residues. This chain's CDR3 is CASSQDWRYEQYF. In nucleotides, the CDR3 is TGTGCCAGCAGCCAAGATTGGAGATACGAGCAGTACTTC.

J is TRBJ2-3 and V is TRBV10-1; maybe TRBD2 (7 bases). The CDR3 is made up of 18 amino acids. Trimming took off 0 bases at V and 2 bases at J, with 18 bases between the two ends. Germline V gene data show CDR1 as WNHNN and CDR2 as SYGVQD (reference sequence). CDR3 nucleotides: TGCGCCAGCAGTGAGTCGGGGGACGGGGGGCCCGTCACAGATACGCAGTATTTT. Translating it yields CASSESGDGGPVTDTQYF.

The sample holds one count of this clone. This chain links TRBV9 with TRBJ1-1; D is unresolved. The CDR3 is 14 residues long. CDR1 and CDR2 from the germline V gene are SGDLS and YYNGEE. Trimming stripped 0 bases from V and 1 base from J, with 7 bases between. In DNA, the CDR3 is TGTGCCAGCAGCGTAGTCCCACAGAACACTGAAGCTTTCTTT. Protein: CASSVVPQNTEAFF.

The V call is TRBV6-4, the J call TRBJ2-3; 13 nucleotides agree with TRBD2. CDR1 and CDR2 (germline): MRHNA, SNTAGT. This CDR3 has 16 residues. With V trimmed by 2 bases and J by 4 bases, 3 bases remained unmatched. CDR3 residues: CASSDGTSGESDTQYF. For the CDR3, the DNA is TGTGCCAGCAGTGACGGGACTAGCGGGGAGTCAGATACGCAGTATTTT.

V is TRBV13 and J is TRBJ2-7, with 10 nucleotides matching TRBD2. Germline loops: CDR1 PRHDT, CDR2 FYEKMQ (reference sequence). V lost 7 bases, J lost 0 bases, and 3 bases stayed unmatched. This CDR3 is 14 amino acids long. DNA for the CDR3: TGTGCCAGCAAGACTAGCGGGTACTCCTACGAGCAGTACTTC. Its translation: CASKTSGYSYEQYF. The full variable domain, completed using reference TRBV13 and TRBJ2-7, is AAGVIQSPRHLIKEKRETATLKCYPIPRHDTVYWYQQGPGQDPQFLISFYEKMQSDKGSIPDRFSAQQFSDYHSELNMSSLELGDSALYFCASKTSGYSYEQYFGPGTRLTVT.

The CDR3 reads CASSLDGGDYGYTF. The DNA for the CDR3 is TGTGCCAGCAGTCTGGACGGAGGCGACTATGGCTACACCTTC. J is TRBJ1-2 and V is TRBV2; D is uncertain. From germline, CDR1 is SNHLY and CDR2 FYNNEI. V was trimmed by 5 bases and J by 3 bases, leaving 13 bases between them. The CDR3 sequence is 14 residues long.

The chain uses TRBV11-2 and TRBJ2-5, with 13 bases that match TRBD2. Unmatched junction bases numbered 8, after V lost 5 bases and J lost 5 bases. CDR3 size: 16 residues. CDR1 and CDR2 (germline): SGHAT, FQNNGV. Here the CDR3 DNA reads TGTGCCAGCAGCGCTGCCGGGACTAGCGGGGCCGAGACCCAGTACTTC. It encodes CASSAAGTSGAETQYF.

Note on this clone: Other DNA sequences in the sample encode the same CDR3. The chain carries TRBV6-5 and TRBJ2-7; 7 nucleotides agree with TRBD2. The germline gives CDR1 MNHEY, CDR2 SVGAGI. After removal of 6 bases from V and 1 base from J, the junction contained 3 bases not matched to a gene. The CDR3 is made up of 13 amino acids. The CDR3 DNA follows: TGTGCCAGCAGCCCGGGACTATCCTACGAGCAGTACTTC. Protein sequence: CASSPGLSYEQYF.

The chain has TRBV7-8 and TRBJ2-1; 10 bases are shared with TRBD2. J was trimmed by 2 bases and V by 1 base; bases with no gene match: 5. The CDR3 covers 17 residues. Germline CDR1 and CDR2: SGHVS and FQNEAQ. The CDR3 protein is CASSLVSSGGAYNEQFF. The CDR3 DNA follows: TGTGCCAGCAGCTTAGTGTCCAGCGGGGGGGCCTACAATGAGCAGTTCTTC.

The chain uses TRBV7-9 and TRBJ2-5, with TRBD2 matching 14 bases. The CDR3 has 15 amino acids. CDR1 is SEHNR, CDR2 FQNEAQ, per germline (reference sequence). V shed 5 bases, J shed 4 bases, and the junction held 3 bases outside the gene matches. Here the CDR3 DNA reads TGTGCCAGCAGCAATGGACTAGCGGGGGGAGAGACCCAGTACTTC. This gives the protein CASSNGLAGGETQYF.

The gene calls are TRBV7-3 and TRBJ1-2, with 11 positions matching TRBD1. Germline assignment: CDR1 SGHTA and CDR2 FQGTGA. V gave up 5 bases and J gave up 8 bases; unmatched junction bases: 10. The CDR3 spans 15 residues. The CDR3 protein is CASSPQGGQGVGYTF. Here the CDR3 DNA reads TGTGCCAGCAGCCCCCAGGGGGGACAGGGGGTCGGCTACACCTTC.

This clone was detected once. The CDR3 loop is CASSQEPSGRAYEQYF. The CDR3 bases are TGCGCCAGCAGCCAAGAGCCCAGCGGGAGGGCCTACGAGCAGTACTTC. The chain carries TRBV4-1 and TRBJ2-7; 10 bases are a match to TRBD2. The length of the CDR3 is 16 residues. The germline gives CDR1 MGHRA, CDR2 YSYEKL. The J segment lost 2 bases and the V segment lost 0 bases, leaving 4 bases of the junction unmatched.

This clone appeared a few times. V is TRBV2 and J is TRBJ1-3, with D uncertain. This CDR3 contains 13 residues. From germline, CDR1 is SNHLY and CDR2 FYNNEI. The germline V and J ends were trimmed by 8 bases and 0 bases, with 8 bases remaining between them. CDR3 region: CASDTNSGNTIYF. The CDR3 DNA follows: TGTGCCAGCGACACAAACTCTGGAAACACCATATATTTT.

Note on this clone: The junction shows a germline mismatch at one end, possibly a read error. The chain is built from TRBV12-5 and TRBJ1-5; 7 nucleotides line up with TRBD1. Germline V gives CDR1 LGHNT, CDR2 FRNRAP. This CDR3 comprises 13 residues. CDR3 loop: CASDLGGNQPQHF. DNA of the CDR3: TGTGCTAGTGATCTAGGGGGCAACCAGCCCCAGCATTTT. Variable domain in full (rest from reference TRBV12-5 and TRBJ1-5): DARVTQTPRHKVTEMGQEVTMRCQPILGHNTVFWYRQTMMQGLELLAYFRNRAPLDDSGMPKDRFSAEMPDATLATLKIQPSEPRDSAVYFCASDLGGNQPQHFGDGTRLSIL.

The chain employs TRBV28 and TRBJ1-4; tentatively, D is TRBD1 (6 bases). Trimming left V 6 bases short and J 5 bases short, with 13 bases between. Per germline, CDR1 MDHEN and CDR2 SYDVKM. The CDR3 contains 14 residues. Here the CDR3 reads CASREGQGNEKLFF. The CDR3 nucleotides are TGTGCCAGCAGAGAGGGCCAGGGGAATGAAAAACTGTTTTTT.